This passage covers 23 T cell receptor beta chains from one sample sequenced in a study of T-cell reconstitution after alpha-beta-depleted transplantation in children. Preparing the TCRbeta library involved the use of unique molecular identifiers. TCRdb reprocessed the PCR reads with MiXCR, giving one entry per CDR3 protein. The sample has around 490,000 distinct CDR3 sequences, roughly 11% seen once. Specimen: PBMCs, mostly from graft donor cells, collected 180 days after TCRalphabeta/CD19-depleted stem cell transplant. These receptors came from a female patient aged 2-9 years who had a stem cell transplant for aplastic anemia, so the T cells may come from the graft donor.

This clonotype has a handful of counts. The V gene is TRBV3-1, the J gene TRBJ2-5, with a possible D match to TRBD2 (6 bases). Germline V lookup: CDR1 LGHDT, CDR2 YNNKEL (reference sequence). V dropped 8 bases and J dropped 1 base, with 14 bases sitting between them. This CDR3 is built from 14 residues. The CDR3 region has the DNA TGTGCCAGCGGACTTCGGAGGGTCCAAGAGACCCAGTACTTC. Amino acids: CASGLRRVQETQYF.

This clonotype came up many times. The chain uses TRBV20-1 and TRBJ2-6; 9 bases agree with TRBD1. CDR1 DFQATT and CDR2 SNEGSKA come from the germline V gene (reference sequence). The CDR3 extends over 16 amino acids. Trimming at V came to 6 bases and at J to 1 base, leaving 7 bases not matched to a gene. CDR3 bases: TGCAGTGCCAGTCCCGGGACAGGGTCTGGGGCCAACGTCCTGACTTTC. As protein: CSASPGTGSGANVLTF.

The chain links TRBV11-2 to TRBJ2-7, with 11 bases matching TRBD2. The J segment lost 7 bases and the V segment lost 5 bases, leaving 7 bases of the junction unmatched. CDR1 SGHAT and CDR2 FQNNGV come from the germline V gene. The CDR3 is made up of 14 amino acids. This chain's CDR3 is CASSPLAGAGEQYF. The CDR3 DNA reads TGTGCCAGCAGCCCACTAGCGGGAGCAGGAGAGCAGTACTTC.

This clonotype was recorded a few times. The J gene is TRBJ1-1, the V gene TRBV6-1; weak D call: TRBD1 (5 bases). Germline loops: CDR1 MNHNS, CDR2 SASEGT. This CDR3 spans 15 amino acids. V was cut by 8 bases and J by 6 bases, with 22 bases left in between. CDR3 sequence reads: CASGKMGLQVPEAFF. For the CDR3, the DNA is TGTGCCAGCGGAAAAATGGGGCTTCAGGTCCCTGAAGCTTTCTTT.

This chain's CDR3 is CSAYIAGLYNEQFF. The CDR3 DNA is TGCAGTGCTTATATAGCGGGACTCTACAATGAGCAGTTCTTC. The genes are TRBV20-1 and TRBJ2-1; 8 nucleotides agree with TRBD2. Losses at the gene ends were 5 bases for V and 3 bases for J; bases not matched to a gene: 6. Germline V CDR1 and CDR2: DFQATT, SNEGSKA (reference sequence). This CDR3 comprises 14 residues.

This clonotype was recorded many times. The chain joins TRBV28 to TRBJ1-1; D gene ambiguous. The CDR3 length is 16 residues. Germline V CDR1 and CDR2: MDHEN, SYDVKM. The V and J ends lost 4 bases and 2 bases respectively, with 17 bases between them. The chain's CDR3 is CASSSKLGWANTEAFF. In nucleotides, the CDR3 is TGTGCCAGCAGTTCGAAATTAGGTTGGGCTAACACTGAAGCTTTCTTT.

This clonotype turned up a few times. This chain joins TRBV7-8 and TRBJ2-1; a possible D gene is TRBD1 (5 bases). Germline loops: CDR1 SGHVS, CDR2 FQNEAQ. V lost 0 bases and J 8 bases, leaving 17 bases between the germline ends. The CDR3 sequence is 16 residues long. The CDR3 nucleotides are TGTGCCAGCAGCTTAGCGCCAGCCCTAGGGGCCTATGAGCAGTTCTTC. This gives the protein CASSLAPALGAYEQFF.

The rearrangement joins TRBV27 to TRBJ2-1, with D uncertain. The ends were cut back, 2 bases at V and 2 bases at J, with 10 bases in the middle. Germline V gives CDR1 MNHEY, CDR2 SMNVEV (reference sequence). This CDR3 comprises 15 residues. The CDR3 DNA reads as TGTGCCAGCAGTTTACGATGGAGCCCCTACAATGAGCAGTTCTTC. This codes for CASSLRWSPYNEQFF.

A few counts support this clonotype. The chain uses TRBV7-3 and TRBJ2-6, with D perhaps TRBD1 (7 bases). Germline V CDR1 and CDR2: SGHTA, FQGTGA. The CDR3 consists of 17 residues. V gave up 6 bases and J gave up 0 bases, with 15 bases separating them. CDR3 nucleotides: TGTGCCAGCAGTGATAGACAGGGACTCTCTGGGGCCAACGTCCTGACTTTC. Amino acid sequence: CASSDRQGLSGANVLTF.

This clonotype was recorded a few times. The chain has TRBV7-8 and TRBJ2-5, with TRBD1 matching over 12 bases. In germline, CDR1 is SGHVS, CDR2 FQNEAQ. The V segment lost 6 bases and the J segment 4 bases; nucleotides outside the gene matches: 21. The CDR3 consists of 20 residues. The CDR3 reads CASSLSFVGGDRGLRETQYF. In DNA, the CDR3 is TGTGCCAGCAGTTTAAGCTTCGTGGGAGGGGACAGGGGGCTACGAGAGACCCAGTACTTC.

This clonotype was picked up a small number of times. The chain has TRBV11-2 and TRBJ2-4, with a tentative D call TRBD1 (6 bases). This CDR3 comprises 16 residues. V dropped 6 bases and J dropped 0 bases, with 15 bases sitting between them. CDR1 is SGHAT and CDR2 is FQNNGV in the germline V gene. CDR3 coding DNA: TGTGCCAGCAGGCTAGTAGGGGGAATAGCCAAAAACATTCAGTACTTC. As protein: CASRLVGGIAKNIQYF.

CDR3 in amino acids: CASRLFSGSTDTQYF. The CDR3 region has the DNA TGTGCCAGCAGGCTCTTTAGCGGAAGCACAGATACGCAGTATTTT. The V gene is TRBV12-3 or TRBV12-4, the J gene TRBJ2-3; a weak D match, TRBD2 (6 bases). The CDR3 covers 15 residues. Trimming pared 6 bases from V and 0 bases from J, leaving 13 bases between.

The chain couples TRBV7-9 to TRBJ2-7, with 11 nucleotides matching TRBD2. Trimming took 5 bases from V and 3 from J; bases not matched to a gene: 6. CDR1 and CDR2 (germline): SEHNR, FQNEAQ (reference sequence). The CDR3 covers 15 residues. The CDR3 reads CASSLLAGEGYEQYV. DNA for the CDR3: TGTGCCAGCAGCCTACTAGCGGGAGAAGGCTACGAGCAGTACGTC.

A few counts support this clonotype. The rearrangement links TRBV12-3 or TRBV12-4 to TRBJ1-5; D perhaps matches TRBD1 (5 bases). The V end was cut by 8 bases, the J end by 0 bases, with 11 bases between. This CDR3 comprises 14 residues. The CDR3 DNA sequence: TGTGCCAGCCCGGGGCACAATAGCAATCAGCCCCAGCATTTT. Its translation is CASPGHNSNQPQHF.

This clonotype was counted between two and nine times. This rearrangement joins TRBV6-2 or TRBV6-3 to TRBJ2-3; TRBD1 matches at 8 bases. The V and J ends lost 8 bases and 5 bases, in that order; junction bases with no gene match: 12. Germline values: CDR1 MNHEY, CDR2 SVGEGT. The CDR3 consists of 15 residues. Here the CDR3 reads CASLGTGLGEDTQYF. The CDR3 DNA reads TGTGCCAGCCTCGGGACAGGACTTGGAGAAGATACGCAGTATTTT.

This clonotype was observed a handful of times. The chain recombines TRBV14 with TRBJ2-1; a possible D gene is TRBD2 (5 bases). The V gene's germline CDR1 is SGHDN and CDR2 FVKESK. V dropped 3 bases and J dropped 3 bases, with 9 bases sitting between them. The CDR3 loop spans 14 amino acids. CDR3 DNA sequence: TGTGCCAGCAGCCATGGGCGGGTCTACAATGAGCAGTTCTTC. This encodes CASSHGRVYNEQFF. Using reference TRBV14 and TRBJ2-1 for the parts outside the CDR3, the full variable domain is EAGVTQFPSHSVIEKGQTVTLRCDPISGHDNLYWYRRVMGKEIKFLLHFVKESKQDESGMPNNRFLAERTGGTYSTLKVQPAELEDSGVYFCASSHGRVYNEQFFGPGTRLTVL.

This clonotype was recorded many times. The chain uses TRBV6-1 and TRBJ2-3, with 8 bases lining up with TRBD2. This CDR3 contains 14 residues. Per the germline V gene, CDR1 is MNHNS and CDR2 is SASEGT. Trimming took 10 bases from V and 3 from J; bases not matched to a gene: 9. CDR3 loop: CAIGGASKTDTQYF. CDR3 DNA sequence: TGTGCCATCGGGGGGGCCTCGAAAACAGATACGCAGTATTTT.

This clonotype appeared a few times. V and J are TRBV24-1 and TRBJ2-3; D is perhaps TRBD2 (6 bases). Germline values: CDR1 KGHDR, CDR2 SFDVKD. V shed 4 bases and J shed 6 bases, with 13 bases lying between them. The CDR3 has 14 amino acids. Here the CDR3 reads CATSEGGLRDTQYF. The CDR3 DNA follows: TGTGCCACCAGTGAGGGGGGACTCAGGGATACGCAGTATTTT.

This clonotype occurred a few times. DNA of the CDR3: TGTGCCAGCTCACCACCCCAGGGGAGTAAACTGAAGGCTTTCTTT. Amino acid sequence: CASSPPQGSKLKAFF. The chain recombines TRBV18 with TRBJ1-1; perhaps TRBD1 as D (6 bases). The CDR3 covers 15 residues. In germline, CDR1 is KGHSH, CDR2 LQKENI. V was pared by 0 bases and J by 11 bases, with 19 bases between.

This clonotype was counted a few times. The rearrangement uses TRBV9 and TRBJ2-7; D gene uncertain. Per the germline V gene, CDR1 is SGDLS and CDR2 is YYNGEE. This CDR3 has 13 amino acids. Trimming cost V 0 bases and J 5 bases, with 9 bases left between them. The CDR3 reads CASSVGSVNEQYF. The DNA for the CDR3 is TGTGCCAGCAGCGTAGGCAGTGTAAACGAGCAGTACTTC.

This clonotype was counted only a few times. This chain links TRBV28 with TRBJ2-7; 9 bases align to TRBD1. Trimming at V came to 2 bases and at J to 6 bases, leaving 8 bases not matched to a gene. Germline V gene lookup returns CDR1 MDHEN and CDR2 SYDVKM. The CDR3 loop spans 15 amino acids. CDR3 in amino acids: CASSLDGTGTAEQYF. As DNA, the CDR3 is TGTGCCAGCAGTTTAGATGGGACAGGGACCGCCGAGCAGTACTTC. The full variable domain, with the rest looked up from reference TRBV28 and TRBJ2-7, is DVKVTQSSRYLVKRTGEKVFLECVQDMDHENMFWYRQDPGLGLRLIYFSYDVKMKEKGDIPEGYSVSREKKERFSLILESASTNQTSMYLCASSLDGTGTAEQYFGPGTRLTVT.

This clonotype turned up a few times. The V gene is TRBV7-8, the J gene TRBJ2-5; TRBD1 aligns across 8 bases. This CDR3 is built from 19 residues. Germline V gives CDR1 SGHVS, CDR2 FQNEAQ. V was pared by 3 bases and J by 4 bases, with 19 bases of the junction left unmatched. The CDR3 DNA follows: TGTGCCAGCAGCTTCTCGAGCGGTACCGGGACAGGTCTAAGAGAGACCCAGTACTTC. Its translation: CASSFSSGTGTGLRETQYF.

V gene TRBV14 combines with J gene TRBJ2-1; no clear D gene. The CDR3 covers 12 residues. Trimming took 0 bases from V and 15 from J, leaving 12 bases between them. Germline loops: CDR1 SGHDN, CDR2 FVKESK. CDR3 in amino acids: CASSQDGHTAFF. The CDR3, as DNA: TGTGCCAGCAGCCAAGATGGGCACACTGCGTTCTTC.